The 26 T cell receptor beta chains reported below all come from one sample, sequenced in a study of T-cell memory formation after mild COVID-19. TCRdb ran MiXCR on the 5' RACE reads and lists one entry per CDR3 protein. This sample has about 190,000 distinct CDR3 sequences, with about 18% found just once. Sequencing was carried out using PBMCs or a T cell subset sorted from them (not recorded which). The receptors were sampled from an adult woman who had mild COVID-19 (a few samples of this study predate the infection). Cell type and time point are not known.

This clonotype was found a few times. The CDR3 sequence is CASSQDPAGYNEQFF. In DNA form, the CDR3 reads TGCGCCAGCAGCCAAGATCCGGCGGGATACAATGAGCAGTTCTTC. The rearrangement uses TRBV4-3 and TRBJ2-1; TRBD2 is a possible D gene (6 bases). The CDR3 consists of 15 residues. Germline V gives CDR1 LGHNA, CDR2 YSLEER. Between the trimmed V and J ends, which lost 0 bases and 4 bases, there was a span of 10 bases.

The chain couples TRBV5-4 to TRBJ1-1, with TRBD1 identical over 7 bases. Germline assignment: CDR1 SGHNT and CDR2 YYREEE (reference sequence). CDR3 length: 16 amino acids. With 0 bases clipped from V and 0 bases from J, the junction kept 5 bases outside the gene matches. CDR3 sequence: CASSLDRGPMNTEAFF. The CDR3 DNA sequence: TGTGCCAGCAGCTTGGATAGGGGGCCTATGAACACTGAAGCTTTCTTT. Variable domain in full (rest from reference TRBV5-4 and TRBJ1-1): ETGVTQSPTHLIKTRGQQVTLRCSSQSGHNTVSWYQQALGQGPQFIFQYYREEENGRGNFPPRFSGLQFPNYSSELNVNALELDDSALYLCASSLDRGPMNTEAFFGQGTRLTVV.

This clonotype was recorded a few times. The gene calls are TRBV4-1 and TRBJ1-2; 7 bases are a match to TRBD1. From germline, CDR1 is MGHRA and CDR2 YSYEKL. The CDR3 totals 16 residues. The V segment lost 1 base and the J segment 2 bases; nucleotides outside the gene matches: 7. CDR3 DNA sequence: TGCGCCAGCAGCCAAGGCCACAGGGGAGAGAACTATGGCTACACCTTC. It codes for CASSQGHRGENYGYTF.

The CDR3 loop reads CASSLRYADTQYF. The CDR3 nucleotides read TGTGCCAGCAGCTTGCGGTACGCAGATACGCAGTATTTT. This sequence joins TRBV7-3 and TRBJ2-3; D remains unclear. Trimming removed 3 bases at V and 4 bases at J, with 8 bases between. The CDR3 spans 13 residues. Germline V CDR1 and CDR2: SGHTA, FQGTGA.

Details on this clonotype: In this CDR3 the conserved last residue, phenylalanine or tryptophan, is missing, so a read error is likely. This chain links TRBV7-9 with TRBJ1-1, with D possibly being TRBD1 (6 bases). The germline CDR1 and CDR2 sequences are SEHNR and FQNEAQ (reference sequence). CDR3 length equals 13 residues. The V gene lost 5 bases and the J gene lost 4 bases, with 11 bases spanning the gap. Written as DNA, the CDR3 is TGTGCCAGCAGCCTACAGGGAGTCACTGAAGCTTTCCTT. This gives the protein CASSLQGVTEAFL.

This clonotype has a handful of counts. This chain uses TRBV7-3 with TRBJ2-2; D possibly corresponds to TRBD1 (6 bases). Deletions cut 3 bases from V and 4 bases from J, with 12 bases between. CDR1 is SGHTA and CDR2 is FQGTGA in the germline V gene. The CDR3 has 15 amino acids. Here the CDR3 reads CASSFTGLGTGELFF. CDR3 sequence (DNA): TGTGCCAGCAGCTTTACAGGGTTAGGCACCGGGGAGCTGTTTTTT.

The table lists this clonotype with a few counts. The rearrangement links TRBV20-1 to TRBJ1-5; D is uncertain. The CDR3 has 16 residues. V dropped 3 bases and J dropped 3 bases, with 18 bases sitting between them. Germline loops: CDR1 DFQATT, CDR2 SNEGSKA (reference sequence). The chain's CDR3 is CSARVPTPGANQPQHF. The DNA for the CDR3 is TGCAGTGCTAGGGTCCCGACCCCAGGTGCCAATCAGCCCCAGCATTTT.

This clonotype was counted a few times. This chain links TRBV5-1 with TRBJ2-3; D is perhaps TRBD1 (6 bases). The V end was cut by 0 bases, the J end by 2 bases, with 10 bases between. The germline V gene encodes CDR1 SGHRS and CDR2 YFSETQ. This CDR3 contains 15 residues. This chain's CDR3 is CASSLAPGDTDTQYF. CDR3 bases: TGCGCCAGCAGCTTGGCCCCAGGGGACACAGATACGCAGTATTTT.

This clonotype was seen a few times. The chain carries TRBV14 and TRBJ2-1; 9 bases agree with TRBD1. Per germline, CDR1 SGHDN and CDR2 FVKESK. This CDR3 contains 16 residues. V lost 5 bases and J lost 4; bases outside the gene matches: 9. The CDR3 sequence is CASSKLRDRDYNEQFF. The CDR3 nucleotides are TGTGCCAGCAGCAAACTCCGGGACAGGGATTACAATGAGCAGTTCTTC.

The V and J genes are TRBV2 and TRBJ2-4; maybe TRBD1 (5 bases). The CDR3 totals 15 residues. CDR1 and CDR2 from the germline V gene are SNHLY and FYNNEI. Deletions cut 7 bases from V and 0 bases from J, with 13 bases between. The CDR3 DNA reads TGTGCCAGCAATTACAGGCTCGAAGCCAAAAACATTCAGTACTTC. Translation gives CASNYRLEAKNIQYF.

In its sample, this clonotype was seen many times. The V call is TRBV7-2, the J call TRBJ1-5; 8 nucleotides agree with TRBD1. The V segment lost 2 bases and the J segment 1 base; nucleotides outside the gene matches: 1. The CDR3 is 15 residues long. CDR1 is SGHTA and CDR2 is FQGNSA in the germline V gene. CDR3 nucleotides: TGTGCCAGCAGCTTAACAGGGGGGAGCAATCAGCCCCAGCATTTT. Translation gives CASSLTGGSNQPQHF.

This clonotype was seen repeatedly, ten times or more. The V and J genes are TRBV6-6 and TRBJ2-7, with D perhaps being TRBD1 or TRBD2 (5 bases each). Between the trimmed V and J ends, which lost 4 bases and 7 bases, there was a span of 14 bases. CDR3 size: 13 residues. The germline V gene has CDR1 MNHNY and CDR2 SVGAGI (reference sequence). The CDR3: CASSSGDRQEQYF. The CDR3 region has the DNA TGTGCCAGCAGTTCCGGGGACCGCCAAGAGCAGTACTTC.

This clonotype was detected many times. The chain is built from TRBV5-1 and TRBJ2-7, with TRBD1 identical over 10 bases. Germline V gene data show CDR1 as SGHRS and CDR2 as YFSETQ. V was clipped by 5 bases and J by 2 bases; unmatched bases: 13. This CDR3 contains 17 residues. The CDR3 DNA reads TGCGCCAGCAGTCGGACACCGGGACAGGGGTCAACCTACGAGCAGTACTTC. It codes for CASSRTPGQGSTYEQYF.

The V call is TRBV6-1, the J call TRBJ1-2, with a weak D call TRBD1 (6 bases). CDR3 length equals 15 residues. Between the trimmed V and J ends, which lost 2 bases and 1 base, there was a span of 11 bases. Per germline, CDR1 MNHNS and CDR2 SASEGT. CDR3 residues: CASSEYRQVNYGYTF. CDR3 in DNA: TGTGCCAGCAGTGAATACCGACAGGTTAACTATGGCTACACCTTC.

In its sample, this clonotype was seen a few times. The chain employs TRBV7-2 and TRBJ1-2; possible D gene TRBD1, 5 bases. This CDR3 contains 14 residues. Germline assignment: CDR1 SGHTA and CDR2 FQGNSA. Trimming pared 0 bases from V and 6 bases from J, leaving 11 bases between. The CDR3 protein is CASSLAGGTDGYTF. CDR3 coding DNA: TGTGCCAGCAGCTTAGCCGGGGGTACGGATGGCTACACCTTC. Using reference TRBV7-2 and TRBJ1-2 for the parts outside the CDR3, the full variable domain is GAGVSQSPSNKVTEKGKDVELRCDPISGHTALYWYRQSLGQGLEFLIYFQGNSAPDKSGLPSDRFSAERTGGSVSTLTIQRTQQEDSAVYLCASSLAGGTDGYTFGSGTRLTVV.

The V and J genes are TRBV5-1 and TRBJ1-6; 9 nucleotides line up with TRBD1. This CDR3 comprises 15 residues. The V and J ends lost 2 bases and 9 bases, in that order; junction bases with no gene match: 6. CDR1 is SGHRS and CDR2 is YFSETQ in the germline V gene. The CDR3: CASSLQGASGSPLHF. The CDR3 DNA reads as TGCGCCAGCAGCTTACAGGGGGCGTCGGGTTCACCCCTCCACTTT.

The V and J genes are TRBV5-1 and TRBJ1-2; the D gene is possibly TRBD1 (6 bases). CDR1 is SGHRS, CDR2 YFSETQ, per germline. V lost 3 bases to trimming and J lost 4 bases, with 13 bases between them. The CDR3 sequence is 14 residues long. Written as DNA, the CDR3 is TGCGCCAGCAGCTCCTGGACAGCGACCTATGGCTACACCTTC. Its translation: CASSSWTATYGYTF.

This clonotype was seen a handful of times. The chain carries TRBV7-3 and TRBJ2-7, with TRBD1 identical over 9 bases. Germline V CDR1 and CDR2: SGHTA, FQGTGA. The CDR3 is 13 amino acids. V dropped 5 bases and J dropped 6; count of bases not matched to a gene: 5. Written as DNA, the CDR3 is TGTGCCAGCAGCCAAACAGGGGGCGCCGAGCAGTACTTC. Its translation is CASSQTGGAEQYF.

This clonotype was picked up a small number of times. The chain is built from TRBV19 and TRBJ2-7; possible D gene TRBD2, 5 bases. The CDR3 extends over 12 amino acids. Germline lookup yields CDR1 LNHDA and CDR2 SQIVND (reference sequence). Trimming removed 8 bases from V and 11 bases from J, with 19 bases in between. The CDR3: CASEQRARWKYF. The CDR3 nucleotides are TGTGCCAGTGAACAGAGGGCCCGGTGGAAGTACTTC.

This chain uses TRBV7-8 with TRBJ2-1; D may be TRBD2 (7 bases). Trimming took 8 bases from V and 2 from J, leaving 22 bases between them. Germline lookup yields CDR1 SGHVS and CDR2 FQNEAQ. The CDR3 spans 17 residues. CDR3 region: CASQSSGGGGAYNEQFF. The DNA of the CDR3 is TGTGCCAGCCAATCCTCGGGGGGCGGAGGGGCCTACAATGAGCAGTTCTTC. The variable domain in full, completed from reference TRBV7-8 and TRBJ2-1, reads GAGVSQSPRYKVAKRGQDVALRCDPISGHVSLFWYQQALGQGPEFLTYFQNEAQLDKSGLPSDRFFAERPEGSVSTLKIQRTQQEDSAVYLCASQSSGGGGAYNEQFFGPGTRLTVL.

The gene calls are TRBV27 and TRBJ1-4, with 7 bases identical to TRBD1. This CDR3 spans 17 amino acids. The germline V gene has CDR1 MNHEY and CDR2 SMNVEV (reference sequence). V lost 6 bases and J lost 2; bases outside the gene matches: 12. The CDR3 DNA is TGTGCCAGCAGGATGACAGGGTGGCCCTTTACTAATGAAAAACTGTTTTTT. This encodes CASRMTGWPFTNEKLFF.

Only a few counts were recorded for this clonotype. The rearrangement links TRBV20-1 to TRBJ2-7; 8 nucleotides align to TRBD2. Per germline, CDR1 DFQATT and CDR2 SNEGSKA (reference sequence). V dropped 2 bases and J dropped 4; count of bases not matched to a gene: 4. The CDR3 is made up of 13 amino acids. CDR3 residues: CSARTSGIYEQYF. The CDR3 coding sequence is TGCAGTGCTAGAACTAGCGGAATTTACGAGCAGTACTTC.

This clonotype was picked up many times. This chain joins TRBV4-3 and TRBJ2-1, with unresolved D. Trimming pared 0 bases from V and 5 bases from J, leaving 14 bases between. The CDR3 is 16 amino acids. CDR1 is LGHNA and CDR2 is YSLEER in the germline V gene. The CDR3 is CASSQEPDTSNNEQFF. Written as DNA, the CDR3 is TGCGCCAGCAGCCAAGAACCAGACACTTCAAACAATGAGCAGTTCTTC.

This clonotype was recorded many times. The V call is TRBV5-1, the J call TRBJ2-2, with unresolved D. Trimming stripped 0 bases from V and 2 bases from J, with 8 bases between. The CDR3 covers 15 residues. CDR1 is SGHRS and CDR2 is YFSETQ in the germline V gene. The CDR3, as DNA: TGCGCCAGCAGCTTGGTAGGCTCCAACACCGGGGAGCTGTTTTTT. The encoded protein is CASSLVGSNTGELFF.

This clonotype was seen more than once but under ten times. V and J are TRBV3-1 and TRBJ2-7, with D uncertain. This CDR3 spans 12 amino acids. From germline, CDR1 is LGHDT and CDR2 YNNKEL (reference sequence). The V and J ends lost 1 base and 5 bases respectively, with 6 bases between them. DNA of the CDR3: TGTGCCAGCAGCCAAGTTTCGGACGAGCAGTACTTC. It specifies CASSQVSDEQYF.

This clonotype showed up just a few times. The chain links TRBV3-1 to TRBJ2-7; D not certain. The CDR3 runs to 13 residues. V was trimmed by 3 bases and J by 6 bases, leaving 12 bases between them. Per germline, CDR1 LGHDT and CDR2 YNNKEL (reference sequence). CDR3 region: CASSQAQVGEQYF. The CDR3 nucleotides are TGTGCCAGCAGCCAGGCCCAAGTGGGCGAGCAGTACTTC.